The 3 T cell receptor beta chains reported below all come from one sample, sequenced in a study of cytomegalovirus exposure and HLA in healthy donors (dated by TCRdb to 2015 to 2018). The protocol used for the library was the immunoSEQ multiplex PCR assay. For the multiplex PCR, a mixture combining 60 forward primers for TCR Vbeta segments and 13 reverse primers for TCR Jbeta segments was used. Entries here come from immuneACCESS through TCRdb and include only in-frame sequences with V and J called. Some clones fail to appear in such tables; in the studies checked, an unresolved V gene covers under half of the shortfall, and the cause of the remainder is unknown. For this sample there are just over 95,000 clones; nearly 80% appear just once. Jointly, the top ten make up roughly 4% of the sample. Sequenced material: PBMCs. These receptors all come from a woman aged 40 to 55 in good health and CMV-seropositive.

This clone turned up a few times. This chain links TRBV18 with TRBJ1-2, with TRBD1 matching 9 bases. V dropped 3 bases and J dropped 1; count of bases not matched to a gene: 0. Germline V lookup: CDR1 KGHSH, CDR2 LQKENI. The CDR3 runs to 14 residues. CDR3 DNA: TGTGCCAGCTCACCGGGACAGGGTAACTATGGCTACACCTTC. It codes for CASSPGQGNYGYTF.

V usage is TRBV5-6 and J usage is TRBJ2-1; D uncertain. This CDR3 comprises 14 residues. CDR1 SGHDT and CDR2 YYEEEE come from the germline V gene. Trimming pared 6 bases from V and 6 bases from J, leaving 16 bases between. The CDR3 loop is CASTVLDIRNEQFF. The CDR3 DNA reads as TGTGCCAGCACCGTGTTAGATATCCGCAATGAGCAGTTCTTC.

Here the CDR3 reads CASRPSTSGHNEQFF. In DNA, the CDR3 is TGTGCCAGCAGGCCCAGCACTAGCGGTCACAATGAGCAGTTCTTC. V is TRBV4-2 and J is TRBJ2-1, with 8 bases fitting TRBD2. The CDR3 is made up of 15 amino acids. V shed 6 bases, J shed 5 bases, and the junction held 9 bases outside the gene matches. The germline V gene has CDR1 LGHNA and CDR2 YNFKEQ.